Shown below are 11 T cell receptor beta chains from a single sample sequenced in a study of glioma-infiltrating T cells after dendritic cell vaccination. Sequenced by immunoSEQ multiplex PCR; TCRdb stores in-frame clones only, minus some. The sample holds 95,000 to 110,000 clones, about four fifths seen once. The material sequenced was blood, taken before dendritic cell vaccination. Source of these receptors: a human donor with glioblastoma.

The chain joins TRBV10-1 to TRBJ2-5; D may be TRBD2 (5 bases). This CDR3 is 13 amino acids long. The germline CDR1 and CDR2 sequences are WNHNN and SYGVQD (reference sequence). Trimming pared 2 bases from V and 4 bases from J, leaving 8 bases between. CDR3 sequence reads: CASSELLAETQYF. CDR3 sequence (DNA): TGCGCCAGCAGTGAGCTTCTAGCAGAGACCCAGTACTTC.

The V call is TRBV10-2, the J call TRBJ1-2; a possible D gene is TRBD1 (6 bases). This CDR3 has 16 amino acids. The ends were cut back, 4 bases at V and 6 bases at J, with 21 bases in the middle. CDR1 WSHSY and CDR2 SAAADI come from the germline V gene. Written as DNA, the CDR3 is TGCGCCAGCAGTGGGCGGGAGGTGGTGGCAGGGGATGGCTACACCTTC. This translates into CASSGREVVAGDGYTF.

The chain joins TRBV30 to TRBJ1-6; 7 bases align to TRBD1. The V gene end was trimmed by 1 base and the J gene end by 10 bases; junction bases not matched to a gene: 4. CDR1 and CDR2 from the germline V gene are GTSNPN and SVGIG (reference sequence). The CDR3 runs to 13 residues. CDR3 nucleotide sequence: TGTGCCTGGAGTGAGGGGGCAGGATCACCCCTCCACTTT. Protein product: CAWSEGAGSPLHF. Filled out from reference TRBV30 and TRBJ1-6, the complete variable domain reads SQTIHQWPATLVQPVGSPLSLECTVEGTSNPNLYWYRQAAGRGLQLLFYSVGIGQISSEVPQNLSASRPQDRQFILSSKKLLLSDSGFYLCAWSEGAGSPLHFGNGTRLTVT.

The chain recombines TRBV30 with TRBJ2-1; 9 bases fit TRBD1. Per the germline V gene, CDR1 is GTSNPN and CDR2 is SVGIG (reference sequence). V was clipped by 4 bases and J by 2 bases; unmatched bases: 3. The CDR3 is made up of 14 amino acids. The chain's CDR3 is CAWKGDRAYNEQFF. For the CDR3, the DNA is TGTGCCTGGAAGGGGGACAGGGCCTACAATGAGCAGTTCTTC.

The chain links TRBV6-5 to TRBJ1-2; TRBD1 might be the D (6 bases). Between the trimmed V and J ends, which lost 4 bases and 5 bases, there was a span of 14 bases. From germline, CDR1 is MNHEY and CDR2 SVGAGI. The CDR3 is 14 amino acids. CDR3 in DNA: TGTGCCAGCAGTTCGGGCAGGGGCGCATATGGCTACACCTTC. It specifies CASSSGRGAYGYTF.

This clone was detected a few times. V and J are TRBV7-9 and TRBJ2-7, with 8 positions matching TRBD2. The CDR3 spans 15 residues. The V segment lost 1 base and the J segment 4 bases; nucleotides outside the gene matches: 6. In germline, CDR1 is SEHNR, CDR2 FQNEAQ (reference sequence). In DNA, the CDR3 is TGTGCCAGCAGCTTAGTAAGCGGGGGAGAGTACGAGCAGTACTTC. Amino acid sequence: CASSLVSGGEYEQYF.

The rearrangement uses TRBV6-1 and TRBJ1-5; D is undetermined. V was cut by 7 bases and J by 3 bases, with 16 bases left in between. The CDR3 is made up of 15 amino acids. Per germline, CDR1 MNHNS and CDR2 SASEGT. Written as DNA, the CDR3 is TGTGCCAGCATTCGCTTATCAGGTCACAATCAGCCCCAGCATTTT. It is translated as CASIRLSGHNQPQHF.

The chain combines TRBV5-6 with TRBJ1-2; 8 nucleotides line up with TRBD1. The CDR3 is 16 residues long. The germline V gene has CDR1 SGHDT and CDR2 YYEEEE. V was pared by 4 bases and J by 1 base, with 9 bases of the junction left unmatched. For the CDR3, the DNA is TGTGCCAGCAGCCCTTTTGGGACAGGAGATAACTATGGCTACACCTTC. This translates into CASSPFGTGDNYGYTF.

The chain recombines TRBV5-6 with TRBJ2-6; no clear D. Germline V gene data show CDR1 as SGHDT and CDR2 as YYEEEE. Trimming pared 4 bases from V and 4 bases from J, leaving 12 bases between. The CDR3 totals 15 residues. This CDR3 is CASSPQYSGANVLTF. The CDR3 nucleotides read TGTGCCAGCAGCCCACAATATTCCGGGGCCAACGTCCTGACTTTC.

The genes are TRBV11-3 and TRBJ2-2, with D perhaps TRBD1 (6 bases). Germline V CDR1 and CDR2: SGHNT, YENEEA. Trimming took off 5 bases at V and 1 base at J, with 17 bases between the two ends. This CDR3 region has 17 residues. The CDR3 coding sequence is TGTGCCAGCAGCCCGAGGACAGAGCCTTTGAACACCGGGGAGCTGTTTTTT. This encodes CASSPRTEPLNTGELFF. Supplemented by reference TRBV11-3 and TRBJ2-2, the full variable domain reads EAGVVQSPRYKIIEKKQPVAFWCNPISGHNTLYWYLQNLGQGPELLIRYENEEAVDDSQLPKDRFSAERLKGVDSTLKIQPAELGDSAVYLCASSPRTEPLNTGELFFGEGSRLTVL.

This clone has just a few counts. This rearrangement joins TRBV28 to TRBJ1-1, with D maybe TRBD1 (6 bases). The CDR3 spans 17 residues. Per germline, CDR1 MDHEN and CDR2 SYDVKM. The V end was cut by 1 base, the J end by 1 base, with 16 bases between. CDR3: CASSLSGGYDENTEAFF. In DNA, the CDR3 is TGTGCCAGCAGTTTATCGGGGGGCTACGACGAGAACACTGAAGCTTTCTTT.